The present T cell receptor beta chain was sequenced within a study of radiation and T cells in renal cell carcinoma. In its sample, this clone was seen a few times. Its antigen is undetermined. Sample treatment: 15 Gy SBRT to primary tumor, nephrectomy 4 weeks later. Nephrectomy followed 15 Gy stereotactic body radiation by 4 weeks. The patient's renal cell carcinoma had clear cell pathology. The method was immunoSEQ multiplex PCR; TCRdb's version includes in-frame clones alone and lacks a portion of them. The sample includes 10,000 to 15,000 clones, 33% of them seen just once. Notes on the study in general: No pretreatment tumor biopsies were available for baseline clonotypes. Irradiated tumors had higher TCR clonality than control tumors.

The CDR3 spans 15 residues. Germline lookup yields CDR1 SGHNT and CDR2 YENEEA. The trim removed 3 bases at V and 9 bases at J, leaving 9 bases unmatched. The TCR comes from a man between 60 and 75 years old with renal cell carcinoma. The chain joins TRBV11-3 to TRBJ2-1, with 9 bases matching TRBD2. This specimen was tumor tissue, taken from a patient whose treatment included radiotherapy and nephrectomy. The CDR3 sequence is CASSLEVAGDGEQFF. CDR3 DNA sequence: TGTGCCAGCAGCTTGGAGGTAGCGGGAGACGGTGAGCAGTTCTTC.